This T cell receptor beta chain was captured in a study of blood T cell repertoires in COVID-19. The CDR3 spans 15 residues. V lost 2 bases, J lost 0 bases, and 4 bases stayed unmatched. Per germline, CDR1 SGHRS and CDR2 YFSETQ. Participants were aged roughly 18 to 100 years from around 26 US areas. Clones were read by immunoSEQ multiplex PCR, and TCRdb kept only the in-frame ones, dropping some. Here the sample spans some 250,000 clones, about nine tenths being singletons. The source is a human donor in a cohort exposed to, infected with or recovered from COVID-19 (not recorded which). The donor label of this sample is uncertain. The chain combines TRBV5-1 with TRBJ2-7, with 8 nucleotides matching TRBD1. The sequencing input was PBMCs or T cells enriched from blood (not recorded which). The CDR3 DNA follows: TGCGCCAGCAGCTTATGGGACAGGAGCTCCTACGAGCAGTACTTC. This codes for CASSLWDRSSYEQYF.